The subject of this entry is one T cell receptor beta chain. Germline-derived CDR1 and CDR2 are LNHNV and YYDKDF (reference sequence). This CDR3 comprises 16 residues. This entry belongs to a study of T cells expressing NK-cell markers. Study at large: It was sorted CD3+CD56+NKG2C+, CD3+CD56+NKG2C- and CD3+CD56-NKG2C+ T cells that supplied the TCR beta repertoires.

TCRdb reworked the 5' RACE reads into one entry per CDR3 protein, no DNA. This table holds 550,000 to 600,000 distinct CDR3 sequences. The material sequenced was blood T cells: a sorted CD56 or NKG2C T cell subset, CD4+ or CD8+ T cells, or bulk PBMC T cells (not recorded which). The receptor comes from a young man in good health. The rearrangement links TRBV15 to TRBJ1-1; TCRdb picks TRBD1, but there is no DNA to check that call. CDR3 loop: CATSRDVGAVGTEAFF.